The rows below give T cell receptor beta chains drawn from one sample of a study of CD8+ T cells in alopecia areata. Here immunoSEQ multiplex PCR was the method, and the copy in TCRdb shows in-frame clones only, minus some. The repertoire holds over 100,000 clones, with about 50% as singletons. The sequencing used CD4+ T cells sorted from blood, collected at week 4, from a patient treated with tofacitinib. The receptors here all came from a human donor with alopecia areata. Both conserved end residues are part of each CDR3. D genes are given only for firm matches. Expanded clones are given a class, and other clones once, few, many or no size at all.

v_call	d_call	j_call	clone_size	cdr3_aa	cdr3_nt
TRBV29-1	TRBD2	TRBJ2-2	NA	CSVALAGATGELFF	TGCAGCGTTGCCCTAGCGGGGGCCACCGGGGAGCTGTTTTTT
TRBV5-1	NA	TRBJ1-4	NA	CASSSGTRGEKLFF	TGCGCCAGCAGCTCCGGGACAAGGGGGGAAAAACTGTTTTTT
TRBV7-9	TRBD1	TRBJ1-1	NA	CASSSRETGFNTEAFF	TGTGCCAGCAGCTCGCGAGAGACAGGGTTTAACACTGAAGCTTTCTTT
TRBV27	NA	TRBJ2-7	NA	CASSLHGPYEQYF	TGTGCCAGCAGTTTACATGGTCCCTACGAGCAGTACTTC
TRBV29-1	NA	TRBJ2-3	NA	CSVETSTDTQYF	TGCAGCGTTGAGACAAGCACAGATACGCAGTATTTT
TRBV29-1	NA	TRBJ1-1	NA	CSALLWGLNTEAFF	TGCAGCGCTCTTTTGTGGGGTCTGAACACTGAAGCTTTCTTT
TRBV5-5	NA	TRBJ1-2	few	CASSWGHRSAGQTNYGYTF	TGTGCCAGCAGCTGGGGGCACCGGTCGGCAGGACAGACGAACTATGGCTACACCTTC
TRBV6-5	NA	TRBJ2-6	NA	CASSSPPRSGANVLTF	TGTGCCAGCAGTTCACCCCCACGCTCTGGGGCCAACGTCCTGACTTTC
TRBV25-1	NA	TRBJ1-2	NA	CASSVGLYSYTF	TGTGCCAGCAGTGTTGGACTGTATAGCTACACCTTC
TRBV19	TRBD1	TRBJ2-1	few	CASSSGTIGQAYNEQFF	TGTGCCAGTAGTAGCGGCACCATTGGACAGGCCTACAATGAGCAGTTCTTC
TRBV7-6	NA	TRBJ2-1	NA	CASSLDAGLNEQFF	TGTGCCAGCAGCTTAGATGCGGGATTGAATGAGCAGTTCTTC
TRBV14	TRBD2	TRBJ2-7	few	CASSQKFRTSGSSSYEQYF	TGTGCCAGCAGCCAAAAGTTTAGGACTAGCGGGTCGTCTTCCTACGAGCAGTACTTC
TRBV7-2	TRBD1	TRBJ2-3	NA	CASSDRQGANTQYF	TGTGCCAGCAGCGACAGACAGGGGGCGAACACGCAGTATTTT
TRBV30	NA	TRBJ1-2	NA	CAWSVNLGTNYGYTF	TGTGCCTGGAGTGTAAATTTGGGGACCAACTATGGCTACACCTTC
TRBV30	NA	TRBJ2-2	few	CAWVGTRNTGELFF	TGTGCCTGGGTGGGGACCAGGAACACCGGGGAGCTGTTTTTT
TRBV5-1	TRBD2	TRBJ2-1	once	CASNNGTSVYNEQFF	TGCGCCAGCAACAATGGGACTAGCGTCTACAATGAGCAGTTCTTC
TRBV7-2	NA	TRBJ2-7	few	CASSLGRGSYEQYF	TGTGCCAGCAGCTTGGGTCGGGGTTCCTACGAGCAGTACTTC
TRBV6-5	TRBD1	TRBJ2-7	NA	CASSRGQFSYEQYF	TGTGCCAGCAGCCGGGGACAGTTTTCCTACGAGCAGTACTTC
TRBV6-5	TRBD1	TRBJ2-7	few	CASKDLGQGTYEQYF	TGTGCCAGCAAGGATCTGGGACAGGGGACCTACGAGCAGTACTTC
TRBV4-1	TRBD1	TRBJ1-2	NA	CASSQTNTGTDSYGYTF	TGCGCCAGCAGCCAAACAAATACCGGGACAGACTCTTATGGCTACACCTTC
TRBV29-1	TRBD1	TRBJ1-4	NA	CSVAKDRENEKLFF	TGCAGCGTCGCAAAGGACAGGGAAAATGAAAAACTGTTTTTT
TRBV6-5	TRBD1	TRBJ2-7	once	CASSYSTGGGYEQYF	TGTGCCAGCAGTTACTCGACAGGGGGAGGCTACGAGCAGTACTTC
TRBV30	NA	TRBJ2-1	NA	CAWSGRDEQFF	TGTGCCTGGAGTGGACGGGATGAGCAGTTCTTC
TRBV6-5	NA	TRBJ1-5	NA	CASSYSRDQHF	TGTGCCAGCAGTTACAGTAGGGACCAGCATTTT
TRBV29-1	NA	TRBJ2-3	few	CSVEDLMAASTDTQYF	TGCAGCGTTGAAGATCTTATGGCGGCTAGCACAGATACGCAGTATTTT
TRBV6-5	NA	TRBJ2-7	NA	CASSYGTGTYEQYF	TGTGCCAGCAGTTACGGGACGGGGACCTACGAGCAGTACTTC
TRBV7-9	TRBD2	TRBJ2-3	medium-sized	CASSEGLAGADTQYF	TGTGCCAGCAGCGAGGGACTAGCGGGAGCAGATACGCAGTATTTT
TRBV27	TRBD2	TRBJ2-3	NA	CASRKRGGPADTQYF	TGTGCCAGCAGGAAGCGGGGGGGCCCGGCAGATACGCAGTATTTT
TRBV9	NA	TRBJ2-1	NA	CASSTLYNEQFF	TGTGCCAGCAGCACCCTCTACAATGAGCAGTTCTTC
TRBV11-1	TRBD2	TRBJ2-2	NA	CASSLGRLAGGKRTGELFF	TGTGCCAGCAGCTTAGGACGACTAGCGGGGGGAAAACGCACCGGGGAGCTGTTTTTT
TRBV18	NA	TRBJ2-7	NA	CASSPGGSYEQYF	TGTGCCAGCTCACCAGGCGGATCCTACGAGCAGTACTTC
TRBV20-1	NA	TRBJ2-5	NA	CSARTLRTQYF	TGCAGTGCTCGGACCCTCCGGACCCAGTACTTC
TRBV30	NA	TRBJ2-7	NA	CAWSVLSWSSYEQYF	TGTGCCTGGAGTGTACTATCTTGGAGCTCCTACGAGCAGTACTTC
TRBV6-1	TRBD1	TRBJ2-7	NA	CASGRDRGSYEQYF	TGTGCCAGCGGGCGGGACAGGGGCTCCTACGAGCAGTACTTC
TRBV30	TRBD1	TRBJ2-2	NA	CAFRGQGASGELFF	TGTGCCTTCAGGGGACAGGGGGCTTCCGGGGAGCTGTTTTTT
TRBV5-4	TRBD2	TRBJ2-7	NA	CASSLAAGGATYEQYF	TGTGCCAGCAGCTTGGCCGCGGGGGGGGCTACCTACGAGCAGTACTTC
TRBV6-5	NA	TRBJ2-7	NA	CASSSRPSGAVYEQYF	TGTGCCAGCAGTTCCCGACCGAGTGGGGCGGTGTACGAGCAGTACTTC
TRBV4-1	TRBD2	TRBJ2-7	NA	CASSQMGGEQYF	TGCGCCAGCAGCCAGATGGGGGGGGAGCAGTACTTC
TRBV7-2	NA	TRBJ1-2	NA	CASSTRRAAPNYGYTF	TGTGCCAGCAGCACACGACGGGCGGCACCTAACTATGGCTACACCTTC
TRBV10-3	NA	TRBJ2-1	few	CAAPVEQFF	TGTGCCGCCCCAGTCGAGCAGTTCTTC
TRBV6-6	NA	TRBJ2-3	few	CASSVGQTQDTQYF	TGTGCCAGCAGTGTGGGCCAAACCCAAGATACGCAGTATTTT
TRBV7-9	NA	TRBJ1-2	NA	CASSLLTGSNGYTF	TGTGCCAGCAGCCTCCTCACGGGGTCGAATGGCTACACCTTC
TRBV18	TRBD1	TRBJ1-1	NA	CASSPLTGTGVTEAFF	TGTGCCAGCTCACCACTTACCGGGACAGGGGTCACTGAAGCTTTCTTT
TRBV18	NA	TRBJ2-1	few	CASSSTGNEQFF	TGTGCCAGCTCATCGACGGGGAATGAGCAGTTCTTC
TRBV29-1	NA	TRBJ1-1	NA	CSVAGRTNTEAFF	TGCAGCGTTGCTGGCAGGACGAACACTGAAGCTTTCTTT
TRBV4-1	TRBD2	TRBJ2-2	few	CASSPLAGVWTGELFF	TGCGCCAGCAGCCCGCTAGCGGGAGTTTGGACCGGGGAGCTGTTTTTT
TRBV5-1	TRBD2	TRBJ2-3	few	CASSFGTRGVGDTQYF	TGCGCCAGCAGTTTCGGGACTAGGGGGGTCGGAGATACGCAGTATTTT
TRBV28	NA	TRBJ1-5	few	CASRGWRVAEGQPQHF	TGTGCCAGCAGAGGGTGGAGGGTGGCCGAGGGACAGCCCCAGCATTTT
TRBV5-1	NA	TRBJ1-5	NA	CASSAEVNQPQHF	TGCGCCAGCAGCGCTGAAGTAAATCAGCCCCAGCATTTT
TRBV6-5	TRBD1	TRBJ2-7	few	CASSSPGTGYEQYF	TGTGCCAGCAGTTCGCCCGGGACAGGGTACGAGCAGTACTTC
TRBV7-2	NA	TRBJ2-1	NA	CASSLVAIGEQFF	TGTGCCAGCAGCTTAGTAGCGATCGGTGAGCAGTTCTTC
TRBV29-1	TRBD1	TRBJ2-1	NA	CSANEGAGEQFF	TGCAGCGCAAATGAGGGGGCGGGTGAGCAGTTCTTC
TRBV7-9	NA	TRBJ2-2	many	CASTTTPGTGELFF	TGTGCCAGCACCACGACCCCCGGCACCGGGGAGCTGTTTTTT
TRBV6-6	NA	TRBJ2-7	NA	CASSPQGLPYEQYF	TGTGCCAGCAGTCCCCAAGGACTACCCTACGAGCAGTACTTC
TRBV6-5	NA	TRBJ2-6	NA	CASSSSGANVLTF	TGTGCCAGCAGTAGCTCTGGGGCCAACGTCCTGACTTTC